This paragraph covers one TCR beta chain sequence. Source study methods: The authors estimated nucleated cell counts from reference gene primer amplification. TCRdb's table, derived via immunoSEQ multiplex PCR, lists solely in-frame clones and lacks some. V, J and clone size were drawn from that table, and D and trimming were deduced from the DNA. The data hold around 54,000 clones, with around 90% observed a single time. This entry is derived from a study of blood T cell repertoires in COVID-19. Background on the study: Samples came from the United States, Italy and Spain, spanning acute and convalescent COVID-19. T cells, B-cell-depleted T cells, or PBMCs provided the cDNA or gDNA that served as material.

V was cut by 4 bases and J by 6 bases, with 15 bases left in between. CDR3 size: 14 residues. Germline values: CDR1 LNHDA, CDR2 SQIVND (reference sequence). Sequencing was done on a sample of peripheral blood. The clonotype comes from a human donor in a cohort sampled during active COVID-19. The J gene is TRBJ1-1, the V gene TRBV19; a weak D match, TRBD1 (5 bases). DNA of the CDR3: TGTGCCAGTAGTACCGAACACACAGGACCTGAAGCTTTCTTT. This gives the protein CASSTEHTGPEAFF. The complete variable domain, with remaining parts taken from reference TRBV19 and TRBJ1-1, reads DGGITQSPKYLFRKEGQNVTLSCEQNLNHDAMYWYRQDPGQGLRLIYYSQIVNDFQKGDIAEGYSVSREKKESFPLTVTSAQKNPTAFYLCASSTEHTGPEAFFGQGTRLTVV.